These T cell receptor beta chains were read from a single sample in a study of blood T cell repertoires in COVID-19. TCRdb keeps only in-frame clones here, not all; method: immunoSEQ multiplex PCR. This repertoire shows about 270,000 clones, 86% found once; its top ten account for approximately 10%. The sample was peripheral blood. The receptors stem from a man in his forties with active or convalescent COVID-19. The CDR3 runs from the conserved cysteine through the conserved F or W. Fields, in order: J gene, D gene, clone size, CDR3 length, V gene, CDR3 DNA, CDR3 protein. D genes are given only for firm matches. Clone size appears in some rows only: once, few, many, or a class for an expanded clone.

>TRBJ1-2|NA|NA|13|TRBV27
TGTGCCAGCAGTTTATCGTCAGAGGGAGGCTACACCTTC
CASSLSSEGGYTF
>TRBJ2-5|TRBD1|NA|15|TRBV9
TGTGCCAGCAGTCGGACAGGGGGGCGGCAAGAGACCCAGTACTTC
CASSRTGGRQETQYF
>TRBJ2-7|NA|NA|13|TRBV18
TGTGCCAGCTCAGGGGACACAGTGGGCGAGCAGTACTTC
CASSGDTVGEQYF
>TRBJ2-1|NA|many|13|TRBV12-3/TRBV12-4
TGTGCCAGCAGTTTATCAGGGGTTAATGAGCAGTTCTTC
CASSLSGVNEQFF
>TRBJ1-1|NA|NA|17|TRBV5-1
TGCGCCAGCAGTGTCCCTGATGCCGGGACGCGGGGGACTGAAGCTTTCTTT
CASSVPDAGTRGTEAFF
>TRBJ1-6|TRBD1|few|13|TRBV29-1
TGCAGCGTTAGACAGGGGGCAAATTCACCCCTCCACTTT
CSVRQGANSPLHF
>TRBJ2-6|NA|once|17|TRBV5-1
TGCGCCAGCAGCTTGGTGGCAGGGAATGGTGGGGCCAACGTCCTGACTTTC
CASSLVAGNGGANVLTF
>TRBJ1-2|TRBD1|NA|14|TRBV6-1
TGTGCCAGCAGTGAGGGGACAGGGAGTGTTGGCTACACCTTC
CASSEGTGSVGYTF
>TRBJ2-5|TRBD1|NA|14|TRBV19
TGTGCCAGTACCCCGAACAGGGGGTGGGGGACCCAGTACTTC
CASTPNRGWGTQYF
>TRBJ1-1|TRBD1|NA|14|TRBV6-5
TGTGCCAGCATCCCGACAGGGGTGAACACTGAAGCTTTCTTT
CASIPTGVNTEAFF
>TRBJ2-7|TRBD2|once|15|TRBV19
TGTGCCAGTAGTATTAAAGCGGGAGGGCCGTACGAGCAGTACTTC
CASSIKAGGPYEQYF
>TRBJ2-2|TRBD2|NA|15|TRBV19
TGTGCCAGTAGCCTAGCGGGGGGCGGCACCGGGGAGCTGTTTTTT
CASSLAGGGTGELFF
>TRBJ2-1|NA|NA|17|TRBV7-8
TGTGCCAGCAGGGAGCCTTACTACCGCCACTCCTACAATGAGCAGTTCTTC
CASREPYYRHSYNEQFF
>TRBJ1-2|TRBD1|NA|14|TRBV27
TGTGCCAGCAGTTTAAACAGGGGGAACTATGGCTACACCTTC
CASSLNRGNYGYTF
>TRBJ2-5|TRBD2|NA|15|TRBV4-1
TGCGCCAGCAGCCACGGGACTAGCGGCCAAGAGACCCAGTACTTC
CASSHGTSGQETQYF
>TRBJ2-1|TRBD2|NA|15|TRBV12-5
TGTGCTAGTGGTCAAACTAGCGGGATCTCGAATGAGCAGTTCTTC
CASGQTSGISNEQFF